This T cell receptor beta chain was sequenced during a study of blood T cell repertoires in COVID-19. Study overall: Two consecutive negative NP/OP PCR tests, clearance, or resolved symptoms defined Cohort 3 recovery. T cells, B-cell-depleted T cells, or PBMCs supplied cDNA or gDNA.

Participants came from some 23 US areas, aged about 18 to 100 years. CDR3 length: 15 amino acids. From germline, CDR1 is SEHNR and CDR2 FQNEAQ (reference sequence). Trimming cost V 5 bases and J 3 bases, with 16 bases left between them. Original methodology: Cell counts per sample came from amplifying reference gene primers. The assay was immunoSEQ multiplex PCR, and TCRdb's table has in-frame clones only and misses some. V, J and clone size derive from that table, while D and trimming were established from the DNA sequence. The sample has around 360,000 clones; around 87% are singletons. This clone was seen many times.

V usage is TRBV7-9 and J usage is TRBJ1-1; TRBD1 might be the D (5 bases). This clonotype was obtained from a man aged 40-50 years in a cohort exposed to, infected with or recovered from COVID-19 (not recorded which). Sequences were obtained from PBMCs or T cells enriched from blood (not recorded which). In DNA form, the CDR3 reads TGTGCCAGCAGCCCCCCCGGTTTAGGGGACACTGAAGCTTTCTTT. Protein sequence: CASSPPGLGDTEAFF.